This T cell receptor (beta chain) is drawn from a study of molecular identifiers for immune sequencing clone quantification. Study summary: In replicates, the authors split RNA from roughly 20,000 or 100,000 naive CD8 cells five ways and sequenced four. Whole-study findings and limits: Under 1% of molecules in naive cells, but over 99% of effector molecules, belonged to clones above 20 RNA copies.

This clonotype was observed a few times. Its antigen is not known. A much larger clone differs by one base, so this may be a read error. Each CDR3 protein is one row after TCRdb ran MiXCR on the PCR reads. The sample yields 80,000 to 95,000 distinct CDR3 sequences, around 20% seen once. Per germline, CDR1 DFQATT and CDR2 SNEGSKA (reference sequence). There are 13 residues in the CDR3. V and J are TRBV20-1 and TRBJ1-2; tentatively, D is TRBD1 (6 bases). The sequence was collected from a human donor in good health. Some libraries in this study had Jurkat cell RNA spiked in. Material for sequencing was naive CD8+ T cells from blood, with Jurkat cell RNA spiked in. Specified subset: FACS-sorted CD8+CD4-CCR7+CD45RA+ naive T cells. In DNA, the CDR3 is TGCTGTGCTACCGCAGACAGGAACTATGGCTACACCTTC. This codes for CCATADRNYGYTF.